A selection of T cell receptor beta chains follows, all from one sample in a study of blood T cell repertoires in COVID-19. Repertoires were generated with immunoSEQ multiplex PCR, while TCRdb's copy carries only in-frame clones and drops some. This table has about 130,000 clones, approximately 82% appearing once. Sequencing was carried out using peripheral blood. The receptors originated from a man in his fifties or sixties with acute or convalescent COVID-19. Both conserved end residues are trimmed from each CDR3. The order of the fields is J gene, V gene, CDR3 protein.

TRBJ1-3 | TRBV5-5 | ASSLEPHSGNTIY
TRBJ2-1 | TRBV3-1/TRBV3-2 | ASSQLVNEQF
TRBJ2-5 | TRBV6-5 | ASSKTGEGTQY
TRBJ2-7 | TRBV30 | AWSAGGTYEQY
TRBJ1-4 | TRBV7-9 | ASSPTGGPANEKLF
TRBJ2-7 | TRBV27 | ASSAGTGAYEQY
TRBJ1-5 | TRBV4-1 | ASSQEGKGSYREGGPQH
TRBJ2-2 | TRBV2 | ARERNRNTGELF
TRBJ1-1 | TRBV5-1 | ASSQTGGEFEAF
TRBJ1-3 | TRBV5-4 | ASSAGGHSGNTIY
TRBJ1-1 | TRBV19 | ASSIASMNTEAF
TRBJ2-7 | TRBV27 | ASSAFSGRAPEQY
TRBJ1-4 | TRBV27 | ASSLLGPNEKLF
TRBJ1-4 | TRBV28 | ASSLFTGPTNEKLF
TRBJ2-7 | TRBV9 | ASSVAEGTSGSHEQY
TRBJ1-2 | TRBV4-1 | ASSRPIGQGFSYGYT
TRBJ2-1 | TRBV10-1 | ASSEGGRANEQF
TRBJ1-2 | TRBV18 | ASSPGATGYGYT
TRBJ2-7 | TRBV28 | PYPGASPSSYEQY
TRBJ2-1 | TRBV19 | ASKRTSGVNEQF
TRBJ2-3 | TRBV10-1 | ASSEVLAGGGTQY
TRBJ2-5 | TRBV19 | ASRQAGETQY
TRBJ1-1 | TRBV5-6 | ASSLGAEMNTEAF
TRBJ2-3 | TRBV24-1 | ATSDPGTASTDTQY
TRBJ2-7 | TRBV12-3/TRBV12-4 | ASSVGLTYEQY
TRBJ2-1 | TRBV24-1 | ATSDLGSGSYNEQF
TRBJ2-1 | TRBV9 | ASSDPFTIREGSYNEQF
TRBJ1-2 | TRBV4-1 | ASSQETGSYGYT
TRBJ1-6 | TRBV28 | ASSLRENVNSPLH
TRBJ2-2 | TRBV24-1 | ATSARRGIGELF
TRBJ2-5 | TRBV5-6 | ASSSRWETQY
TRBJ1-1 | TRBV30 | AWTLGGPGTEAF
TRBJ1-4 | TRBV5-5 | ASSLGGGTNEKLF
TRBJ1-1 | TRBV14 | ASSQVSGGLMNTEAF
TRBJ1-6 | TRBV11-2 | ASSLDRGRGSPLH
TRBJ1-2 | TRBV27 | ASSSDRGYGYT
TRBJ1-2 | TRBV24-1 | ATSDPSTGGSYGYT
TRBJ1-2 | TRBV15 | ATSRVTGPTGGYT
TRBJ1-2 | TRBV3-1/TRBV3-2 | ASSHNGQGGYGYT
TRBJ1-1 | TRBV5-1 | ASSPRAGDTEAF
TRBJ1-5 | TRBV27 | ASSPGTGGFQPQH
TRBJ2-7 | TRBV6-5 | ASTGLRAYEQY
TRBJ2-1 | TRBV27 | ASSSIRGANPVSYNEQF
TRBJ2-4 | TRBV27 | ASSSPGRANIQY
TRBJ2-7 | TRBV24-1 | ATSEPRSYEQY
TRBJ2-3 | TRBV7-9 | ASSLEAGGTDTQY
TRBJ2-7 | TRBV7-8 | ASSQNRDSSYEQY
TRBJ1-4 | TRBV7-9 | ASAGATNEKLF
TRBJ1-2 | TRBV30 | AWSVTANYGYT
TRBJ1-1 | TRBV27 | ASSSRGLGAF
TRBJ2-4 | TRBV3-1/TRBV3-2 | ASSQDKVGGRAKNIQY
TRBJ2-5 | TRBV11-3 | ASSLGDRDFETQY
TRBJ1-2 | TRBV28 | ASSTLGQGAWGYT
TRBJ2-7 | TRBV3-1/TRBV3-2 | ASSLRGEQY
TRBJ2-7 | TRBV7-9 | ASSSSFSGNSYEQY
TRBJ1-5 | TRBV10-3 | AISDGMLNQPQH
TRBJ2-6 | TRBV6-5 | ATEVANVLT
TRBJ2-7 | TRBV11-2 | ASSTQRTSGIYEQY
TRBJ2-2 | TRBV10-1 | ASSETGLPGELF